The source of this T cell receptor beta chain is a study of T cells in Graves' hyperthyroidism and ophthalmopathy. Template material for amplifying TCR beta CDR3 regions consisted of RNA transcripts. The HTBI set primed first-round TCR CDR3 RT-PCR. TCRdb redid the calling of the multiplex PCR reads with MiXCR, one entry per CDR3 protein. The table has 550,000 to 650,000 distinct CDR3 sequences, 11% to 15% seen once; the top ten hold 4.5% to 6%. CDR1 is SNHLY, CDR2 FYNNEI, per germline. The CDR3 has 15 residues. V shed 7 bases and J shed 5 bases, with 17 bases lying between them. There are many counts of this clonotype.

The chain links TRBV2 to TRBJ2-2; tentative D call: TRBD2 (6 bases). The sequenced material came from blood. The receptor was isolated from a woman aged 25 to 39 with Graves' hyperthyroidism that later progressed to Graves' ophthalmopathy. The CDR3 sequence: CASNLRDFGTGELFF. Here the CDR3 DNA reads TGTGCCAGCAATTTGCGGGACTTTGGGACCGGGGAGCTGTTTTTT.